The 26 T cell receptor beta chains given below trace back to one sample, sequenced in a study of CXCR3-negative and CXCR3-positive naive CD8 T cells. Their antigens remain unidentified. Study-wide findings and caveats: Hydrophobicity of TRB CDR3s was greater in CXCR3-positive naive cells than in CXCR3-negative naive cells.

The TRB libraries of cDNA were built by UMI-labeled 5' RACE. TCRdb re-called the 5' RACE reads and catalogs CDR3 proteins one per entry, DNA excluded. The sample's table shows about 84,000 distinct CDR3 sequences. Sequences were obtained from naive CXCR3+ CD8+ T cells from blood. Subset here: CD45RO-CCR7+CD27+CD95- naive CD8+ T cells expressing CXCR3 (TNR3+). These receptor sequences come from a human donor in good health. Some clones in this sample may be carry-over from other donors' samples.

This rearrangement joins TRBV23-1 to TRBJ1-2; TCRdb gives TRBD1 as the D gene, but with no DNA this cannot be confirmed. TRBV23-1 is treated as an ORF (open reading frame) with a function not yet certain. This CDR3 is built from 16 residues. The chain's CDR3 is CASSQAGTGGDYGYTF.

This sequence joins TRBV7-6 and TRBJ2-3; the D call of TRBD1 rests on TCRdb alone, since no DNA is present to check it. Germline CDR1 and CDR2: SGHVS and FNYEAQ. This CDR3 has 15 residues. The CDR3 protein is CASSPHPRESDTQYF.

The chain has TRBV29-1 and TRBJ2-3; TCRdb indicates TRBD1, and absent DNA this call remains unverified. CDR3 size: 12 residues. Per the germline V gene, CDR1 is SQVTM and CDR2 is ANQGSEA. This CDR3 reads CSVEVRADTQYF.

The genes are TRBV12-3 or TRBV12-4 and TRBJ1-2. CDR3 length: 15 residues. CDR3 sequence reads: CASSITGSQVFGYTF.

V is TRBV6-2 or TRBV6-3 and J is TRBJ1-5; without DNA, the TCRdb call of TRBD1 cannot be checked. CDR3 size: 12 residues. Germline CDR1 is MNHEY and CDR2 is SVGEGT. The CDR3 here is CASTNRGQPQHF.

V gene TRBV4-3 combines with J gene TRBJ2-1; the TCRdb D gene call, TRBD1, has no DNA to confirm it. Germline V lookup: CDR1 LGHNA, CDR2 YSLEER. The CDR3 runs 16 residues. The CDR3 reads CASSQASGTGCNEQFF.

The J gene is TRBJ2-1, the V gene TRBV7-8. The CDR3 extends over 15 amino acids. Germline V lookup: CDR1 SGHVS, CDR2 FQNEAQ. The CDR3 is CASSLGSASGNEQFF.

This CDR3 reads CASSVGLAGARGQFF. J is TRBJ2-1 and V is TRBV9; TCRdb reports TRBD2, a call that lacks DNA to check it against. This CDR3 region has 15 residues. Germline V gene data show CDR1 as SGDLS and CDR2 as YYNGEE.

The chain couples TRBV4-2 to TRBJ2-3. This CDR3 comprises 17 residues. Per the germline V gene, CDR1 is LGHNA and CDR2 is YNFKEQ. The CDR3 region is CASSQGIGEHSPDTQYF.

The chain employs TRBV6-6 and TRBJ2-3; TCRdb names TRBD1, which stays unverified in the absence of DNA. Germline loops: CDR1 MNHNY, CDR2 SVGAGI (reference sequence). The CDR3 is 15 amino acids. CDR3 sequence: CASRDRGAYTDTQYF.

The chain uses TRBV5-8 and TRBJ1-1; absent DNA, TCRdb's TRBD1 call cannot be checked. Germline lookup yields CDR1 SGHTS and CDR2 YDEGEE. The CDR3 runs to 14 residues. The CDR3 sequence is CASSSRDRNTEAFF.

The V call is TRBV20-1, the J call TRBJ2-7; no DNA is available, so the TRBD2 call from TCRdb remains unchecked. The CDR3 consists of 15 residues. CDR1 is DFQATT and CDR2 is SNEGSKA in the germline V gene (reference sequence). This CDR3 reads CSARELLAGVSEQYF.

CDR3 sequence reads: CASSGGIEAFF. The chain carries TRBV5-1 and TRBJ1-1. CDR3 length: 11 amino acids. Germline lookup yields CDR1 SGHRS and CDR2 YFSETQ.

The rearrangement joins TRBV28 to TRBJ2-1; TCRdb's D call, TRBD1, is unchecked because there is no DNA. This CDR3 contains 13 residues. The germline gives CDR1 MDHEN, CDR2 SYDVKM. CDR3 protein: CASSLPVIDEQLF.

The chain links TRBV7-9 to TRBJ1-6. Germline CDR1 is SEHNR and CDR2 is FQNEAQ (reference sequence). The CDR3 covers 15 residues. This chain's CDR3 is CASSLDDGHNSPLHF.

The J gene is TRBJ2-7, the V gene TRBV4-3; TCRdb selects TRBD2, and the lack of DNA leaves this call unchecked. The germline V gene has CDR1 LGHNA and CDR2 YSLEER. The CDR3 has 15 residues. The CDR3 region is CASSQGYSGSREQYF.

The gene calls are TRBV7-9 and TRBJ2-5; lacking DNA, the TRBD1 call made by TCRdb goes unchecked. Looked up from germline, CDR1 is SEHNR and CDR2 is FQNEAQ (reference sequence). This CDR3 spans 13 amino acids. This chain's CDR3 is CASSSGPGETQYF.

The J gene is TRBJ2-3, the V gene TRBV4-1; the D gene TCRdb calls, TRBD2, cannot be checked with no DNA. CDR1 is MGHRA, CDR2 YSYEKL, per germline. This CDR3 spans 18 amino acids. Here the CDR3 reads CASSQDPASGGYIDTQYF.

The chain links TRBV9 to TRBJ2-7; the D call from TCRdb, TRBD1, cannot be confirmed without DNA. There are 17 residues in the CDR3. Germline CDR1 is SGDLS and CDR2 is YYNGEE. The CDR3 spells CASSEGTGGGGYYEQYF.

The CDR3 spells CASSLGGRARTDTQYF. The chain couples TRBV12-3 or TRBV12-4 to TRBJ2-3; the TCRdb D gene call, TRBD2, has no DNA to confirm it. The CDR3 consists of 16 residues.

The chain has TRBV7-6 and TRBJ2-1; the TCRdb call, TRBD2, lacks DNA for checking. The germline gives CDR1 SGHVS, CDR2 FNYEAQ. This CDR3 is 15 amino acids long. The CDR3 spells CASSLEGLSYNEQFF.

J is TRBJ2-1 and V is TRBV6-1; TCRdb's D call, TRBD2, is unchecked because there is no DNA. CDR3 size: 16 residues. The germline CDR1 and CDR2 sequences are MNHNS and SASEGT. CDR3 sequence: CASSEEGAGTQNEQFF.

The chain links TRBV28 to TRBJ1-2; lacking DNA, the TRBD1 call made by TCRdb goes unchecked. Per germline, CDR1 MDHEN and CDR2 SYDVKM. The CDR3 extends over 14 amino acids. CDR3 in amino acids: CASSSDLDRGGYTF.

This rearrangement joins TRBV7-9 to TRBJ1-2; the D call from TCRdb, TRBD1, cannot be confirmed without DNA. This CDR3 contains 13 residues. The V gene's germline CDR1 is SEHNR and CDR2 FQNEAQ (reference sequence). CDR3 region: CASSPTGISGYTF.

The chain uses TRBV28 and TRBJ2-3; TCRdb picks TRBD2, but there is no DNA to check that call. The CDR3 consists of 15 residues. Germline V gene sequence: CDR1 MDHEN, CDR2 SYDVKM. The CDR3 is CASSLFAESGDTQYF.

V gene TRBV15 combines with J gene TRBJ2-1; TCRdb picks TRBD1, but there is no DNA to check that call. The germline V gene has CDR1 LNHNV and CDR2 YYDKDF (reference sequence). The CDR3 covers 14 residues. The CDR3 spells CATSRDSQGGEQFF.